The 32 T cell receptor beta chains below come from one sample, sequenced in a study of tumor and adjacent non-tumor tissue in lung cancer. A modified ARM-PCR protocol with three rounds of nested PCR amplified TCRbeta. TCRdb reanalysed the multiplex PCR reads using MiXCR and keeps one entry per CDR3 protein. This sample has about 93,000 distinct CDR3 sequences, with roughly 66% found just once. No cell sorting was done before RNA was extracted from the tissue. The specimen sequenced was lung tumor tissue. All receptors come from a man aged 55 to 70 with non-small cell lung cancer.

On this clonotype: The conserved phenylalanine or tryptophan is not found at the CDR3 terminus, so this likely reflects a read error. This sequence joins TRBV7-9 and TRBJ1-5, with 7 nucleotides matching TRBD1. Germline CDR1 is SEHNR and CDR2 is FQNEAQ (reference sequence). V shed 1 base and J 4 bases; nucleotides not matched to a gene: 4. This CDR3 contains 15 residues. The CDR3 protein is CASSLGQGPNQPQHL. CDR3 bases: TGTGCCAGCAGCTTAGGACAGGGACCAAATCAGCCCCAGCATCTT.

On this clonotype: Just one base apart from a much larger clone, this may be a read error. The V and J genes are TRBV10-3 and TRBJ1-5; 7 positions agree with TRBD1. CDR3 size: 13 residues. Per the germline V gene, CDR1 is ENHRY and CDR2 is SYGVKD. CDR3 residues: CAISETGVQPQRF. In nucleotides, the CDR3 is TGTGCCATCAGTGAAACAGGGGTCCAGCCCCAGCGTTTT.

The chain uses TRBV11-2 and TRBJ2-5; the match to TRBD2 covers 11 bases. There are 15 residues in the CDR3. The germline V gene encodes CDR1 SGHAT and CDR2 FQNNGV. V gave up 5 bases and J gave up 7 bases; unmatched junction bases: 9. The CDR3 DNA sequence: TGTGCCAGCAGCATTAGCCCCGGGACTAGCGGGACCCAGTACTTC. The encoded protein is CASSISPGTSGTQYF. Combining the CDR3 with reference TRBV11-2 and TRBJ2-5 gives the whole variable domain EAGVAQSPRYKIIEKRQSVAFWCNPISGHATLYWYQQILGQGPKLLIQFQNNGVVDDSQLPKDRFSAERLKGVDSTLKIQPAKLEDSAVYLCASSISPGTSGTQYFGPGTRLLVL.

On this clonotype itself: A much larger clone sits a single nucleotide away, making a read error possible. V gene TRBV28 combines with J gene TRBJ2-1; 8 nucleotides agree with TRBD2. The length of the CDR3 is 14 residues. Germline CDR1 MDHEN, CDR2 SYDVKM. The CDR3 here is CASSFIAGSNELFF. In DNA form, the CDR3 reads TGTGCCAGCAGTTTCATAGCGGGAAGCAATGAGCTGTTCTTC.

A remark on this clonotype: The CDR3 carries no conserved terminal phenylalanine or tryptophan, so it likely arises from a read error. The V gene is TRBV11-3, the J gene TRBJ2-7, with TRBD2 as a possible D gene (5 bases). CDR1 and CDR2 (germline): SGHNT, YENEEA. This CDR3 contains 14 residues. The CDR3 nucleotides are TGTGTAAGCAGCTTAGATGGGAGAGCCTACGAGCAGTACTTA. It yields the protein CVSSLDGRAYEQYL.

This clonotype was counted at least ten times. This chain joins TRBV29-1 and TRBJ1-5; tentatively, D is TRBD1 (5 bases). Deletions cut 4 bases from V and 3 bases from J, with 10 bases between. Looked up from germline, CDR1 is SQVTM and CDR2 is ANQGSEA. The CDR3 has 13 residues. The CDR3 sequence is CSVAKGINQPQHF. In DNA form, the CDR3 reads TGCAGCGTTGCTAAGGGGATCAATCAGCCCCAGCATTTT.

In regard to this clonotype: This CDR3 fails to terminate in the conserved phenylalanine or tryptophan, so it likely reflects a read error. The chain combines TRBV12-3 or TRBV12-4 with TRBJ1-6, with TRBD1 matching over 7 bases. The CDR3 loop spans 18 amino acids. CDR3 nucleotide sequence: TGTGTCAGCAGTTTTTGGGGTCCCGGGACAGTGGCTAATTCACCCCTCCACTAT. This translates into CVSSFWGPGTVANSPLHY.

In regard to this clonotype: The junction departs from the called germline gene at one end, perhaps through a read error. V gene TRBV11-2 combines with J gene TRBJ2-2, with a tentative D call TRBD2 (5 bases). The length of the CDR3 is 15 residues. Germline V gene sequence: CDR1 SGHAT, CDR2 FQNNGV. CDR3 nucleotides: TGTGCCAGCAGCAACAGCCGGACGAACACCGGGGAGCTGTATTTT. It codes for CASSNSRTNTGELYF.

Note on this clonotype: One base away lies a much larger clone, so this may be a sequencing read error. The chain couples TRBV6-6 to TRBJ1-2; TRBD1 agrees at 12 bases. Germline V CDR1 and CDR2: MNHNY, SVGAGI (reference sequence). CDR3 length equals 16 residues. CDR3 loop: CASSPGTGGFGYAYTF. As DNA, the CDR3 is TGTGCCAGCAGCCCAGGGACAGGGGGCTTTGGCTATGCCTACACCTTC.

This clonotype was seen a handful of times. V is TRBV5-1 and J is TRBJ2-2; D not resolved. V was cut by 0 bases and J by 1 base, with 10 bases left in between. There are 16 residues in the CDR3. CDR1 is SGHRS and CDR2 is YFSETQ in the germline V gene. The CDR3 DNA reads as TGCGCCAGCAGCTTGGAGACGAAGGGGAACACCGGGGAGCTGTTTTTT. Residues: CASSLETKGNTGELFF.

In its sample, this clonotype was seen once. An end of the junction differs from the germline gene, which may be a read error. The chain links TRBV12-3 or TRBV12-4 to TRBJ2-7; the D call may be TRBD1 or TRBD2 (5 bases each). The CDR3 contains 15 residues. The CDR3 DNA is TGTGCCAGTAGTTTATTGGGACCATTCACACAAGCGCGGTACTTC. It codes for CASSLLGPFTQARYF.

This clonotype was observed at least ten times. The rearrangement links TRBV5-1 to TRBJ2-3; D not certain. V was shortened by 3 bases and J by 0 bases, with 11 bases between the two germline ends. CDR3 length: 15 residues. Germline V gene lookup returns CDR1 SGHRS and CDR2 YFSETQ. The CDR3: CASSSDGPSTDTQYF. The DNA for the CDR3 is TGCGCCAGCAGCTCGGACGGACCGAGCACAGATACGCAGTATTTT. The full variable domain, with the rest looked up from reference TRBV5-1 and TRBJ2-3, is KAGVTQTPRYLIKTRGQQVTLSCSPISGHRSVSWYQQTPGQGLQFLFEYFSETQRNKGNFPGRFSGRQFSNSRSEMNVSTLELGDSALYLCASSSDGPSTDTQYFGPGTRLTVL.

Concerning this clonotype itself: Likely a read error: the CDR3 ends without its conserved phenylalanine or tryptophan. J is TRBJ2-3 and V is TRBV4-1, with 8 bases aligning to TRBD1. This CDR3 comprises 14 residues. The V gene's germline CDR1 is MGHRA and CDR2 YSYEKL. CDR3 bases: TGTGCCAGCAGCCAAACAGGGGGTAGCGTTACGCAGTATCTT. Amino acid sequence: CASSQTGGSVTQYL.

This clonotype was counted only a few times. One end of the junction does not line up with germline, which may come from a read error. This chain links TRBV20-1 with TRBJ1-1; D is ambiguous. The germline V gene encodes CDR1 DFQATT and CDR2 SNEGSKA (reference sequence). CDR3 length: 14 amino acids. The CDR3 DNA is TGCAGTGCCAGGACGTCAGAAACTGACACAGAAGCTTTCTTT. It yields the protein CSARTSETDTEAFF.

This clonotype was detected a few times. A much larger clone sits a single nucleotide away, making a read error possible. The chain carries TRBV30 and TRBJ2-1; D remains unclear. CDR1 and CDR2 (germline): GTSNPN, SVGIG (reference sequence). The length of the CDR3 is 16 residues. The CDR3: CAWSHLPASSCNEQFF. In nucleotides, the CDR3 is TGTGCCTGGAGTCATTTACCGGCAAGCTCCTGCAATGAGCAGTTCTTC.

V gene TRBV29-1 combines with J gene TRBJ2-1, with D possibly matching TRBD2 (6 bases). This CDR3 is 13 amino acids long. Germline-derived CDR1 and CDR2 are SQVTM and ANQGSEA. The V end lost 6 bases, the J end lost 2 bases, and 11 bases lay between the germline ends. The CDR3 spells CSVGGIAYNEQFF. In nucleotides, the CDR3 is TGCAGCGTGGGAGGCATCGCCTACAATGAGCAGTTCTTC.

Details on this clonotype: A much more abundant neighbour one base away suggests this may be a read error. This chain connects TRBV28 to TRBJ2-5, with D possibly TRBD1 on 6 matching bases. This CDR3 has 14 residues. Germline V gene sequence: CDR1 MDHEN, CDR2 SYDVKM. The CDR3 region has the DNA TGTACCTCGAAGACTCAAGGGGGCCAAGAGACCCAGTACTTC. This encodes CTSKTQGGQETQYF.

The chain employs TRBV4-2 and TRBJ1-1, with a weak D call TRBD1 (5 bases). This CDR3 has 13 residues. The germline CDR1 and CDR2 sequences are LGHNA and YNFKEQ. Trimming removed 0 bases from V and 10 bases from J, with 12 bases in between. CDR3 sequence (DNA): TGTGCCAGCAGCCAAGAAAGGGGATGTGTAGCTTTCTTT. This sequence encodes CASSQERGCVAFF.

A note on this clonotype: A much bigger clone sits one base away, suggesting this may be a read error. The chain uses TRBV30 and TRBJ2-5; D is unresolved. This CDR3 has 10 residues. CDR1 and CDR2 from the germline V gene are GTSNPN and SVGIG (reference sequence). CDR3 DNA sequence: TGTGCCTGTAGTGGAGAGACCCAGTACTTC. Its protein product is CACSGETQYF. The variable domain in full, with the rest retrieved from reference TRBV30 and TRBJ2-5, is SQTIHQWPATLVQPVGSPLSLECTVEGTSNPNLYWYRQAAGRGLQLLFYSVGIGQISSEVPQNLSASRPQDRQFILSSKKLLLSDSGFYLCACSGETQYFGPGTRLLVL.

This chain joins TRBV5-1 and TRBJ2-4, with D maybe TRBD2 (6 bases). The CDR3 totals 17 residues. In germline, CDR1 is SGHRS, CDR2 YFSETQ. The germline V and J ends were trimmed by 8 bases and 0 bases, with 21 bases remaining between them. The CDR3, as DNA: TGCGCCAGTAGCCTTGGGACTGGCGGCCTAGCCAAAAACATTCAGTACTTC. Translating it yields CASSLGTGGLAKNIQYF.

With regard to this clonotype: Mismatch with germline at one junction end may stem from a read error. The chain couples TRBV4-1 to TRBJ2-2; TRBD1 matches at 9 bases. This CDR3 spans 16 amino acids. CDR1 is MGHRA, CDR2 YSYEKL, per germline. The CDR3: CVSSRGQGGGTGELFF. DNA of the CDR3: TGCGTCAGCAGCAGGGGACAGGGTGGGGGCACCGGGGAGCTGTTTTTT.

This clonotype qualifies as medium-sized. This sequence joins TRBV29-1 and TRBJ2-3, with D perhaps TRBD1 (9 bases). The germline V and J ends were trimmed by 6 bases and 0 bases, with 25 bases remaining between them. Germline V lookup: CDR1 SQVTM, CDR2 ANQGSEA. CDR3 length: 18 residues. For the CDR3, the DNA is TGCAGCGTGACAGGGGGAAATAGCGGGGCGACTAGCACAGATACGCAGTATTTT. This encodes CSVTGGNSGATSTDTQYF.

In this sample, this clonotype turned up a few times. With a much larger clone just one base away, this may be a read error. This CDR3 reads CVSNQFGTQNQETQYF. CDR3 DNA sequence: TGTGTCAGCAACCAATTCGGGACACAGAACCAAGAGACCCAGTACTTC. V is TRBV28 and J is TRBJ2-5; weak D call: TRBD1 (6 bases). From germline, CDR1 is MDHEN and CDR2 SYDVKM. The length of the CDR3 is 16 residues.

A word on this clonotype: An end of the junction does not agree with germline; a read error may underlie this. In DNA, the CDR3 is TGTGCCTGCAGCCCCCAAGGTGGGGTCGAGACCCAGTACTTC. Its protein is CACSPQGGVETQYF. The genes are TRBV11-3 and TRBJ2-5, with D unclear. This CDR3 is built from 14 residues. CDR1 and CDR2 from the germline V gene are SGHNT and YENEEA.

CDR3 amino acids: CASSLKDSSNQPQHF. DNA of the CDR3: TGTGCCAGCAGTTTAAAGGACAGTAGCAATCAGCCCCAGCATTTT. The chain is built from TRBV12-3 or TRBV12-4 and TRBJ1-5; possibly TRBD1 for D (6 bases). The CDR3 covers 15 residues. Trimming took 2 bases from V and 0 from J, leaving 8 bases between them.

This sequence joins TRBV7-9 and TRBJ2-7; TRBD1 matches 9 bases. CDR3 length equals 14 residues. The V gene end was trimmed by 3 bases and the J gene end by 5 bases; junction bases not matched to a gene: 5. Germline V CDR1 and CDR2: SEHNR, FQNEAQ (reference sequence). CDR3 sequence: CASSFGTGKDEQYF. DNA of the CDR3: TGTGCCAGCAGCTTCGGGACAGGGAAGGACGAGCAGTACTTC.

Concerning this clonotype: Mismatch with germline at one junction end may stem from a read error. V is TRBV10-3 and J is TRBJ1-3; no clear D. CDR3 length equals 15 residues. The germline V gene has CDR1 ENHRY and CDR2 SYGVKD. In nucleotides, the CDR3 is TGTGCCTTCAGTGAGTCCCCGGACTCTGGAAACACCATATATTTT. This translates into CAFSESPDSGNTIYF.

This clonotype was seen at least ten times. The V call is TRBV7-9, the J call TRBJ1-2; D is perhaps TRBD1 (5 bases). Germline CDR1 reads SEHNR; CDR2 reads FQNEAQ (reference sequence). With 2 bases removed from V and 3 bases from J, the gap between germline ends came to 10 bases. This CDR3 has 14 residues. The CDR3 reads CASSLMAGHYGYTF. CDR3 coding DNA: TGTGCCAGCAGCTTAATGGCAGGGCACTATGGCTACACCTTC. The full variable domain, its missing parts supplied by reference TRBV7-9 and TRBJ1-2, is DTGVSQNPRHKITKRGQNVTFRCDPISEHNRLYWYRQTLGQGPEFLTYFQNEAQLEKSRLLSDRFSAERPKGSFSTLEIQRTEQGDSAMYLCASSLMAGHYGYTFGSGTRLTVV.

As concerns this clonotype: At one end, the junction sequence differs from germline, possibly due to a read error. The chain carries TRBV29-1 and TRBJ1-5; 12 bases agree with TRBD1. The CDR3 contains 14 residues. Germline lookup yields CDR1 SQVTM and CDR2 ANQGSEA. CDR3 coding DNA: TGCAGTGGGGGGGGACAGGGGGCATATCAGCCCCATCATTTT. Its translation: CSGGGQGAYQPHHF.

The table lists this clonotype with many counts. The chain joins TRBV28 to TRBJ2-1; no clear D gene. CDR1 and CDR2 (germline): MDHEN, SYDVKM. Trimming pared 3 bases from V and 10 bases from J, leaving 16 bases between. The CDR3 is 14 residues long. The CDR3 here is CASSFRSRAIEQFF. DNA of the CDR3: TGTGCCAGCAGTTTTCGTAGCCGGGCTATCGAGCAGTTCTTC.

This clonotype showed up many times. V and J are TRBV14 and TRBJ2-5, with 8 bases that match TRBD1. CDR1 is SGHDN and CDR2 is FVKESK in the germline V gene. There are 18 residues in the CDR3. V shed 4 bases and J 5 bases; nucleotides not matched to a gene: 18. CDR3 in amino acids: CASSPRGTGDSRDETQYF. The CDR3 DNA reads as TGTGCCAGCAGCCCCCGGGGGACAGGAGATTCGCGGGACGAGACCCAGTACTTC. The complete variable domain, with remaining parts taken from reference TRBV14 and TRBJ2-5, reads EAGVTQFPSHSVIEKGQTVTLRCDPISGHDNLYWYRRVMGKEIKFLLHFVKESKQDESGMPNNRFLAERTGGTYSTLKVQPAELEDSGVYFCASSPRGTGDSRDETQYFGPGTRLLVL.

Concerning this clonotype itself: Given a much more abundant clone one base away, this may be a read error. The chain has TRBV6-2 or TRBV6-3 and TRBJ2-3; D gene ambiguous. Germline CDR1 is MNHEY and CDR2 is SVGEGT. This CDR3 contains 19 residues. Trimming removed 0 bases at V and 0 bases at J, with 19 bases between. The CDR3 loop reads CASSYSSTHSDSSTDTQYF. In nucleotides, the CDR3 is TGTGCCAGCAGTTACTCGAGTACCCACAGTGACTCTAGCACAGATACGCAGTATTTT.